Below are 25 T cell receptor beta chains sequenced from a single sample in a study of blood T cell repertoires in COVID-19 (dated by TCRdb to 2019 to 2021). Library construction relied on the immunoSEQ multiplex PCR assay. Sourced from immuneACCESS, this table was stored by TCRdb with only in-frame sequences that have V and J called. A share of the clones is absent; for the studies checked, an unresolved V gene accounts for under half, and the remainder has no known explanation. The sample table shows over 300,000 clones, and around 85% are seen once. 7.2% of the sample is held by the ten biggest clonotypes. Input material: peripheral blood. Every receptor here comes from a human donor in a cohort sampled during active COVID-19.

This chain connects TRBV7-9 to TRBJ1-2; possible D gene TRBD1, 6 bases. The V end lost 1 base, the J end lost 4 bases, and 16 bases lay between the germline ends. CDR3 size: 16 residues. Germline V gene lookup returns CDR1 SEHNR and CDR2 FQNEAQ (reference sequence). CDR3 residues: CASSLDWSGHLYGYTF. In nucleotides, the CDR3 is TGTGCCAGCAGCTTAGATTGGTCGGGACACCTCTATGGCTACACCTTC.

The chain uses TRBV3-1 (or the pseudogene TRBV3-2) and TRBJ2-1; tentative D call: TRBD1 (6 bases). Trimming removed 4 bases at V and 5 bases at J, with 12 bases between. Germline V lookup: CDR1 LGHDT, CDR2 YNNKEL (reference sequence). The CDR3 spans 14 residues. CDR3: CASSPRTANNEQFF. The CDR3 nucleotides read TGTGCCAGCAGCCCGAGGACAGCCAACAATGAGCAGTTCTTC.

The chain carries TRBV4-1 and TRBJ1-6, with 10 bases aligning to TRBD1. Germline V gives CDR1 MGHRA, CDR2 YSYEKL. The CDR3 has 15 amino acids. The V gene end was trimmed by 0 bases and the J gene end by 7 bases; junction bases not matched to a gene: 0. As DNA, the CDR3 is TGCGCCAGCAGCCAAGAGGACAGGGGGAATTCACCCCTCCACTTT. Translation gives CASSQEDRGNSPLHF.

The chain uses TRBV7-8 and TRBJ2-7, with a tentative D call TRBD1 (6 bases). From germline, CDR1 is SGHVS and CDR2 FQNEAQ. This CDR3 is 13 amino acids long. V gave up 4 bases and J gave up 6 bases, with 13 bases separating them. This chain's CDR3 is CASSSDLGAEQYF. CDR3 in DNA: TGTGCCAGCAGCTCGGACCTGGGGGCCGAGCAGTACTTC. The variable domain in full, with the rest retrieved from reference TRBV7-8 and TRBJ2-7, is GAGVSQSPRYKVAKRGQDVALRCDPISGHVSLFWYQQALGQGPEFLTYFQNEAQLDKSGLPSDRFFAERPEGSVSTLKIQRTQQEDSAVYLCASSSDLGAEQYFGPGTRLTVT.

This chain joins TRBV19 and TRBJ2-2; D is possibly TRBD1 (5 bases). This CDR3 is built from 18 residues. The ends were cut back, 3 bases at V and 2 bases at J, with 19 bases in the middle. CDR1 is LNHDA, CDR2 SQIVND, per germline (reference sequence). The CDR3 here is CASSIRTWGRDNTGELFF. The CDR3 coding sequence is TGTGCCAGTAGTATCAGAACTTGGGGCAGGGATAACACCGGGGAGCTGTTTTTT.

The chain joins TRBV12-3 or TRBV12-4 to TRBJ1-1; no reliable D call. The CDR3 runs to 12 residues. The CDR3 DNA follows: TGTGCGATCCGGGGATGGAACACTGAAGCTTTCTTT. The encoded protein is CAIRGWNTEAFF.

The gene calls are TRBV3-1 (or the pseudogene TRBV3-2) and TRBJ1-5; D gene uncertain. The CDR3 extends over 14 amino acids. CDR1 is LGHDT and CDR2 is YNNKEL in the germline V gene (reference sequence). V was shortened by 6 bases and J by 0 bases, with 9 bases between the two germline ends. In DNA form, the CDR3 reads TGTGCCAGCAGTAAGACACATAGCAATCAGCCCCAGCATTTT. Its protein is CASSKTHSNQPQHF.

V is TRBV12-3 or TRBV12-4 and J is TRBJ1-2; D not certain. The CDR3 has 13 residues. Trimming cost V 3 bases and J 1 base, with 6 bases left between them. The CDR3 DNA reads TGTGCCAGCAGTTTTCAGGTTAACTATGGCTACACCTTC. Translation: CASSFQVNYGYTF.

J is TRBJ1-1 and V is TRBV7-3, with a possible D match to TRBD1 (6 bases). Germline loops: CDR1 SGHTA, CDR2 FQGTGA. Trimming removed 1 base at V and 4 bases at J, with 7 bases between. CDR3 length equals 13 residues. The CDR3 protein is CASSLKQGTEAFF. CDR3 in DNA: TGTGCCAGCAGCTTAAAACAGGGCACTGAAGCTTTCTTT.

The CDR3 spells CSVEDQDRAYGYTF. The CDR3, as DNA: TGCAGCGTTGAAGACCAGGACAGGGCTTATGGCTACACCTTC. The chain uses TRBV29-1 and TRBJ1-2; 8 bases match TRBD1. This CDR3 is built from 14 residues. The germline V gene encodes CDR1 SQVTM and CDR2 ANQGSEA. The V gene end was trimmed by 0 bases and the J gene end by 5 bases; junction bases not matched to a gene: 5.

The chain is built from TRBV2 and TRBJ2-3; perhaps TRBD2 as D (7 bases). The germline V gene has CDR1 SNHLY and CDR2 FYNNEI. V lost 1 base and J 3 bases, leaving 11 bases between the germline ends. The CDR3 is 15 amino acids. CDR3 in amino acids: CASSEGGGRTDTQYF. The CDR3 DNA follows: TGTGCCAGCAGTGAAGGGGGGGGCCGAACAGATACGCAGTATTTT.

J is TRBJ1-1 and V is TRBV19; D unclear. CDR1 and CDR2 from the germline V gene are LNHDA and SQIVND (reference sequence). The CDR3 length is 11 residues. V was trimmed by 3 bases and J by 8 bases, leaving 7 bases between them. The CDR3 DNA reads as TGTGCCAGTAGTATTGCGGGGGAAGCTTTCTTT. It specifies CASSIAGEAFF.

The rearrangement joins TRBV12-5 to TRBJ2-1; possibly TRBD1 for D (6 bases). This CDR3 contains 13 residues. The V end lost 1 base, the J end lost 10 bases, and 11 bases lay between the germline ends. From germline, CDR1 is LGHNT and CDR2 FRNRAP. CDR3 protein: CASGLERGLEQFF. The CDR3 DNA sequence: TGTGCTAGTGGTTTGGAAAGGGGGTTAGAGCAGTTCTTC. Full variable domain (outside the CDR3, taken from reference TRBV12-5 and TRBJ2-1): DARVTQTPRHKVTEMGQEVTMRCQPILGHNTVFWYRQTMMQGLELLAYFRNRAPLDDSGMPKDRFSAEMPDATLATLKIQPSEPRDSAVYFCASGLERGLEQFFGPGTRLTVL.

V and J are TRBV5-1 and TRBJ1-1; 9 positions agree with TRBD1. The CDR3 contains 16 residues. The V gene end was trimmed by 4 bases and the J gene end by 0 bases; junction bases not matched to a gene: 7. CDR1 and CDR2 from the germline V gene are SGHRS and YFSETQ. CDR3 nucleotide sequence: TGCGCCAGCAGCAACCGGGACAGGGACATGAACACTGAAGCTTTCTTT. Amino acids: CASSNRDRDMNTEAFF.

The V gene is TRBV5-6, the J gene TRBJ1-6, with D unresolved. V dropped 6 bases and J dropped 4 bases, with 26 bases sitting between them. Germline CDR1 and CDR2: SGHDT and YYEEEE. This CDR3 comprises 19 residues. As DNA, the CDR3 is TGTGCCAGCACCATGCTTCGGGGAAAGGGTAATTTGTATAATTCACCCCTCCACTTT. As protein: CASTMLRGKGNLYNSPLHF.

This sequence joins TRBV24-1 and TRBJ2-3, with 9 positions matching TRBD2. The CDR3 runs to 15 residues. Trimming took 1 base from V and 5 from J; bases not matched to a gene: 3. Germline values: CDR1 KGHDR, CDR2 SFDVKD. CDR3 nucleotides: TGTGCCACCAGTGATTTTGAGCGGGGGGTAGATACGCAGTATTTT. This gives the protein CATSDFERGVDTQYF.

This rearrangement joins TRBV24-1 to TRBJ2-1; D may be TRBD2 (7 bases). V dropped 4 bases and J dropped 7 bases, with 10 bases sitting between them. The CDR3 is 13 residues long. Germline V gene data show CDR1 as KGHDR and CDR2 as SFDVKD. The CDR3 coding sequence is TGTGCCACCAGTGAAGGGGGGGTAAATGAGCAGTTCTTC. As protein: CATSEGGVNEQFF.

This clone came up a few times. The chain combines TRBV5-4 with TRBJ1-1; 9 bases match TRBD1. This CDR3 comprises 14 residues. Germline trimming cut 9 bases from V and 2 bases from J; bases unmatched to any gene: 8. Germline CDR1 SGHNT, CDR2 YYREEE (reference sequence). CDR3 in amino acids: CATQQGAGNTEAFF. DNA for the CDR3: TGTGCCACCCAACAGGGGGCGGGAAACACTGAAGCTTTCTTT.

With respect to this clone: The same CDR3 is also encoded by other DNA sequences in this sample. The V and J genes are TRBV27 and TRBJ1-1, with D hard to call. The V end lost 2 bases, the J end lost 1 base, and 5 bases lay between the germline ends. This CDR3 spans 13 amino acids. CDR1 and CDR2 from the germline V gene are MNHEY and SMNVEV (reference sequence). The CDR3 DNA reads TGTGCCAGCAGTTTACGGGAGAACACTGAAGCTTTCTTT. It translates to CASSLRENTEAFF.

This chain connects TRBV5-1 to TRBJ2-1; 10 bases agree with TRBD2. Germline CDR1 SGHRS, CDR2 YFSETQ. The CDR3 is made up of 14 amino acids. Losses at the gene ends were 0 bases for V and 9 bases for J; bases not matched to a gene: 3. CDR3 in amino acids: CASSLGSGGSEQFF. CDR3 DNA sequence: TGCGCCAGCAGCTTGGGTAGCGGGGGGAGTGAGCAGTTCTTC. Full variable domain (remainder filled in from reference TRBV5-1 and TRBJ2-1): KAGVTQTPRYLIKTRGQQVTLSCSPISGHRSVSWYQQTPGQGLQFLFEYFSETQRNKGNFPGRFSGRQFSNSRSEMNVSTLELGDSALYLCASSLGSGGSEQFFGPGTRLTVL.

This clone was recorded once. The genes are TRBV4-1 and TRBJ2-2, with D possibly matching TRBD2 (6 bases). Germline-derived CDR1 and CDR2 are MGHRA and YSYEKL. With 5 bases removed from V and 6 bases from J, the gap between germline ends came to 16 bases. The CDR3 extends over 15 amino acids. CDR3 nucleotides: TGCGCCAGCAGCAGCCGACCGGAGGGACCCGGGGAGCTGTTTTTT. This sequence encodes CASSSRPEGPGELFF.

In regard to this clone: The same CDR3 is also encoded by other DNA sequences in this sample. The chain carries TRBV7-3 and TRBJ1-1; no reliable D call. CDR3 size: 13 residues. Per the germline V gene, CDR1 is SGHTA and CDR2 is FQGTGA. Trimming took off 3 bases at V and 2 bases at J, with 7 bases between the two ends. CDR3 in DNA: TGTGCCAGCAGCTTGACTGCAAACACTGAAGCTTTCTTT. This sequence encodes CASSLTANTEAFF.

The chain uses TRBV29-1 and TRBJ1-2, with TRBD1 identical over 7 bases. This CDR3 contains 14 residues. The germline V gene encodes CDR1 SQVTM and CDR2 ANQGSEA. Germline trimming cut 5 bases from V and 8 bases from J; bases unmatched to any gene: 14. CDR3 bases: TGCAGCGTTTTCGACTTGGAGGGACAGAGGGGCTACACCTTC. Translating gives CSVFDLEGQRGYTF.

The chain employs TRBV27 and TRBJ1-3; 8 nucleotides agree with TRBD1. V lost 6 bases and J lost 4; bases outside the gene matches: 2. The germline CDR1 and CDR2 sequences are MNHEY and SMNVEV (reference sequence). The CDR3 covers 13 residues. CDR3 coding DNA: TGTGCCAGCAGACCAGGGGGCGGAAACACCATATATTTT. Its protein product is CASRPGGGNTIYF.

The chain uses TRBV30 and TRBJ2-2; 9 positions match TRBD1. J lost 4 bases, V lost 4 bases, and 7 bases had no gene match. This CDR3 spans 15 amino acids. Looked up from germline, CDR1 is GTSNPN and CDR2 is SVGIG (reference sequence). The CDR3: CAWNPGQGVTGELFF. CDR3 bases: TGTGCCTGGAATCCGGGACAGGGAGTCACCGGGGAGCTGTTTTTT.